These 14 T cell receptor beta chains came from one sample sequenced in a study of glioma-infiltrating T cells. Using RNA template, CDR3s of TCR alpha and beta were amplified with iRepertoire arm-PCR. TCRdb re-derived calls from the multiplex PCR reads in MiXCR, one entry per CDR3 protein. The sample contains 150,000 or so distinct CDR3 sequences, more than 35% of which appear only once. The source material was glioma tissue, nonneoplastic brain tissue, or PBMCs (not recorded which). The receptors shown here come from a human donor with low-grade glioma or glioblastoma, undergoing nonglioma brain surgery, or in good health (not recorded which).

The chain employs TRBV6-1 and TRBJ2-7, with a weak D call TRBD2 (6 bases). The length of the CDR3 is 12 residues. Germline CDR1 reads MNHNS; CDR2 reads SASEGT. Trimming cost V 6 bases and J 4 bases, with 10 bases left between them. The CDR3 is CASRDSGYEQYF. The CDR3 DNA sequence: TGTGCCAGCAGGGATAGCGGATACGAGCAGTACTTC.

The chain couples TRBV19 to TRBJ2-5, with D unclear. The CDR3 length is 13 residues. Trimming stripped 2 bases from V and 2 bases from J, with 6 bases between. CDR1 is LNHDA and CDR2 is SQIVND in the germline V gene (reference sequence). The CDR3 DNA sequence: TGTGCCAGTAGTATATCCACACAAGAGACCCAGTACTTC. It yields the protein CASSISTQETQYF.

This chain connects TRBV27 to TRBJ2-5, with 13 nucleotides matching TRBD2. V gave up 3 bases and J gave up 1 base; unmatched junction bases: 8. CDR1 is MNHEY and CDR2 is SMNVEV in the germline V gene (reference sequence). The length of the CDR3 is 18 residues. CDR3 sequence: CASSFRRLAGGIQETQYF. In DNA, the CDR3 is TGTGCCAGCAGTTTTCGTAGACTAGCGGGAGGCATCCAAGAGACCCAGTACTTC.

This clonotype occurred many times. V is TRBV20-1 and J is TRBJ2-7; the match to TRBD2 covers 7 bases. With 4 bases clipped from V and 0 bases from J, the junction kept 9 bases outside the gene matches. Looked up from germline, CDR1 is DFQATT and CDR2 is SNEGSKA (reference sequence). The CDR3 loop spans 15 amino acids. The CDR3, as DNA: TGCAGTGCTAAAAATCTAGCGGAGAGCTCCTACGAGCAGTACTTC. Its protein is CSAKNLAESSYEQYF.

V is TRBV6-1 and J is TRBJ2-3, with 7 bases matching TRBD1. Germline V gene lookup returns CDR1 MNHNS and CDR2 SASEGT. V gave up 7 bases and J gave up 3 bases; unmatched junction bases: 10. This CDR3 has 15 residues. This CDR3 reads CASKSQGVTTDTQYF. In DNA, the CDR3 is TGTGCCAGCAAATCGCAGGGGGTTACGACAGATACGCAGTATTTT.

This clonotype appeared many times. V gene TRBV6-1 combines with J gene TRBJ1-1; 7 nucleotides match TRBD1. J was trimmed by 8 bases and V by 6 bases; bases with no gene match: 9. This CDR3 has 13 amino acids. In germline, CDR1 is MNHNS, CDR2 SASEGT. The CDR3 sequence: CASRRIGTVEAFF. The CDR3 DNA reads TGTGCCAGCAGACGGATCGGGACAGTAGAAGCTTTCTTT.

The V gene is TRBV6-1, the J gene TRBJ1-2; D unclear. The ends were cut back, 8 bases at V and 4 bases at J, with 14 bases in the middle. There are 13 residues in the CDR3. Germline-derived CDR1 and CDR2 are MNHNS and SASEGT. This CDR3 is CASFSGEGYGYTF. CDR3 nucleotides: TGTGCCAGCTTTAGCGGAGAAGGCTATGGCTACACCTTC.

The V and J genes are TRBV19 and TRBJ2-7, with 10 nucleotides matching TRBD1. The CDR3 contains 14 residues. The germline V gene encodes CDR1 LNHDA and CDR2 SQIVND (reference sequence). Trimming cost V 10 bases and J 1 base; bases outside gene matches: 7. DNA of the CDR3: TGTGCCACTAACCGGGGACAGGGGTCCTACGAGCAGTACTTC. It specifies CATNRGQGSYEQYF.

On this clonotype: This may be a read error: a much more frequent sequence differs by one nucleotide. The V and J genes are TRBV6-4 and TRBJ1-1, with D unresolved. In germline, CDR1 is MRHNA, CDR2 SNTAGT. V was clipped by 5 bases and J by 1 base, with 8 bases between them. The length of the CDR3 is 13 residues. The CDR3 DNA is TGTGCCAGCAGTTACACACCGAACACTGAAGCTTTCTTT. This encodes CASSYTPNTEAFF.

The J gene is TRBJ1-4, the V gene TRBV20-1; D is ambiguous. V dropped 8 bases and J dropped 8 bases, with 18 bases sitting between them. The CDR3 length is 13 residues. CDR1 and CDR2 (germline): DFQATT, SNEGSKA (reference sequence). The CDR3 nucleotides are TGCAGTACCAACGGACCGGGTGGAGAAAAACTGTTTTTT. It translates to CSTNGPGGEKLFF.

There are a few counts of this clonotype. CDR3 amino acids: CASKPAGPYEQYF. The CDR3 nucleotides read TGTGCCAGCAAGCCCGCGGGCCCCTACGAGCAGTACTTC. V usage is TRBV27 and J usage is TRBJ2-7, with D maybe TRBD2 (5 bases). The CDR3 covers 13 residues. From germline, CDR1 is MNHEY and CDR2 SMNVEV (reference sequence). V was shortened by 7 bases and J by 2 bases, with 12 bases between the two germline ends.

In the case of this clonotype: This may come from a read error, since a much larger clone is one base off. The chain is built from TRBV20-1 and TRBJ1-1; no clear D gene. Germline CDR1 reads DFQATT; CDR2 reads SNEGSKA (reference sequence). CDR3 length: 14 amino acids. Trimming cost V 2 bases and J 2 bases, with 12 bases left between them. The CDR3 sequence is CSARSLRANTEAFF. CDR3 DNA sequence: TGCAGTGCTAGATCTTTAAGGGCTAACACTGAAGCTTTCTTT.

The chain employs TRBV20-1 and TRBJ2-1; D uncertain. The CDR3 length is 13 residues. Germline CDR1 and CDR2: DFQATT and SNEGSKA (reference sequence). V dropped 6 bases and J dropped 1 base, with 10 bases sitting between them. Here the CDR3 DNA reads TGCAGTGCGCGTCCCAGGTCCTACAATGAGCAGTTCTTC. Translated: CSARPRSYNEQFF.

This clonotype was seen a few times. DNA of the CDR3: TGTGCCAGCAGTTACGGGCTAGCGAACTACAATGAGCAGTTCTTC. Protein sequence: CASSYGLANYNEQFF. The chain uses TRBV6-6 and TRBJ2-1, with D tentatively TRBD2 (6 bases). CDR1 is MNHNY, CDR2 SVGAGI, per germline (reference sequence). Trimming shortened V by 2 bases and J by 3 bases, and 11 bases separated the two germline ends. This CDR3 comprises 15 residues.